This T cell receptor (beta chain) was sequenced for a study of cytomegalovirus exposure and HLA in healthy donors. For the study at large: Early released data comprised around 85 million unique TCRs from HLA-typed donors.

Germline CDR1 and CDR2: SGHNT and YYREEE (reference sequence). The CDR3 covers 15 residues. Between the trimmed V and J ends, which lost 0 bases and 2 bases, there was a span of 12 bases. Study-level findings and limits: The authors excluded some V segments, including TRBV6-2 and TRBV6-3, as indistinguishable.

Primers for the PCR totalled 60 Vbeta and 13 Jbeta. Sequencing used immunoSEQ multiplex PCR; TCRdb keeps in-frame clones, though not all of them. The profile shows more than 90,000 clones, 85% of them singletons. About this clone itself: Its antigen is unidentified.

The receptor's source is a man aged 25 to 45 in good health and CMV-seronegative. Sequenced: PBMCs. The gene calls are TRBV5-4 and TRBJ2-7, with D unresolved. CDR3 DNA: TGTGCCAGCAGCTTGGGCCACGGTATCACCTACGAGCAGTACTTC. This codes for CASSLGHGITYEQYF.